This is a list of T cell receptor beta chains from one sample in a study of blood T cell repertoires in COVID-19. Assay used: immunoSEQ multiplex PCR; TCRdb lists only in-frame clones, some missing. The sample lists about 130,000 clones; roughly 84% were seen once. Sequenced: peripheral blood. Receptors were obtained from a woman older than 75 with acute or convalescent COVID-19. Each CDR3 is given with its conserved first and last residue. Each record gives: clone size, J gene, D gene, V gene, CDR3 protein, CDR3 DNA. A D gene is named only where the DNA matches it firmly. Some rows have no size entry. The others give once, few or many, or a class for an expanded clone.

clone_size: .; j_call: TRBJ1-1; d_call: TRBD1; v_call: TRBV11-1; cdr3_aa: CASSSPGQGVTEAFF; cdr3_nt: TGTGCCAGCAGTTCTCCGGGACAGGGGGTTACTGAAGCTTTCTTT
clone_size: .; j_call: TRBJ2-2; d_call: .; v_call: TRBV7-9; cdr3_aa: CASSLDISTGELFF; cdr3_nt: TGTGCCAGCAGCTTAGACATTTCCACCGGGGAGCTGTTTTTT
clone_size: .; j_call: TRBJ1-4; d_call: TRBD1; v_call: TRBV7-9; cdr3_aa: CASSPGQGNEKLFF; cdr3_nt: TGTGCCAGCAGCCCGGGACAGGGGAATGAAAAACTGTTTTTT
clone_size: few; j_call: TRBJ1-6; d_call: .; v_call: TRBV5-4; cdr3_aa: CASSPQATGTPSIPLHF; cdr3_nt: TGTGCCAGCAGCCCGCAAGCCACCGGGACTCCTAGTATACCCCTCCACTTT
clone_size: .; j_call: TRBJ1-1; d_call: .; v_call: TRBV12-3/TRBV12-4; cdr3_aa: CASKQVKNTEAFF; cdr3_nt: TGTGCCAGCAAACAAGTGAAGAACACTGAAGCTTTCTTT
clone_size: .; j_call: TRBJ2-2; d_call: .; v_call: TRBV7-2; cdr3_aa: CASSLARRTGELFF; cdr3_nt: TGTGCCAGCAGCTTAGCCCGTAGAACCGGGGAGCTGTTTTTT
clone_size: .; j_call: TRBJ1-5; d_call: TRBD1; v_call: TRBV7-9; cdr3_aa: CASSLTGASNQPQHF; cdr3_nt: TGTGCCAGCAGCTTGACAGGGGCCAGCAATCAGCCCCAGCATTTT
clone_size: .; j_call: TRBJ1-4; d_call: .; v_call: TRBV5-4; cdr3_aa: CASSWGGTLRGEKLFF; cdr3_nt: TGTGCCAGCAGCTGGGGGGGGACCCTAAGAGGAGAAAAACTGTTTTTT
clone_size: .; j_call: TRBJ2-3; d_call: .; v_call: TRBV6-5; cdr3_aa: CASRRTITSTDTQYF; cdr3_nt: TGTGCCAGCAGAAGGACTATCACTAGCACAGATACGCAGTATTTT
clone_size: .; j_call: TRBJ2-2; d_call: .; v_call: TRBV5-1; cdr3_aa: CASSLYTGINTGELFF; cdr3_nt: TGCGCCAGCAGCTTGTATACGGGAATAAACACCGGGGAGCTGTTTTTT
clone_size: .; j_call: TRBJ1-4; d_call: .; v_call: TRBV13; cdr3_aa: CASRLNTGKGPNEKLFF; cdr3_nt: TGTGCCAGCAGGCTTAATACAGGAAAGGGGCCCAATGAAAAACTGTTTTTT
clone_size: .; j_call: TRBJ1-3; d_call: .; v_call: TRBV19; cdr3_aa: CASIPQGLGAGNTIYF; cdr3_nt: TGTGCCAGTATCCCTCAGGGGCTCGGTGCTGGAAACACCATATATTTT
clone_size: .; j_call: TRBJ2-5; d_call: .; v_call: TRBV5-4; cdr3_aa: CASSLGLAAEETQYF; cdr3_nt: TGTGCCAGCAGCTTGGGACTGGCAGCGGAAGAGACCCAGTACTTC
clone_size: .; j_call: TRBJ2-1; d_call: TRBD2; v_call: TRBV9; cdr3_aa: CASSVSLAGDNEQFF; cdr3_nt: TGTGCCAGCAGCGTTTCCCTAGCGGGGGACAATGAGCAGTTCTTC
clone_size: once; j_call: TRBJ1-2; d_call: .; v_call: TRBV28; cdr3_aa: CASSLGNRQGWGYTF; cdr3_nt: TGTGCCAGCAGTTTGGGAAACAGGCAGGGTTGGGGCTACACCTTC
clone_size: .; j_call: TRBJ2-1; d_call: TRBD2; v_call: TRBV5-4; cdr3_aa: CASTRTSGGPSSYNEQFF; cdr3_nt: TGTGCCAGCACCAGGACTAGCGGGGGGCCTAGCTCCTACAATGAGCAGTTCTTC